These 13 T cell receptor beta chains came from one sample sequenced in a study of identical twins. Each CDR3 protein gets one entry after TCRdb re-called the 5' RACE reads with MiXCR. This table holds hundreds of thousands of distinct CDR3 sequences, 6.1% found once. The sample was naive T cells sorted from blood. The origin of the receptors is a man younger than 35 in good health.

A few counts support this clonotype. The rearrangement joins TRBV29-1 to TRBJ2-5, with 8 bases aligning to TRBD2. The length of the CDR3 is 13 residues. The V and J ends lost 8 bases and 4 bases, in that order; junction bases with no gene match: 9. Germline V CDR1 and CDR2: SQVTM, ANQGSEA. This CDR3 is CSSRAGGGETQYF. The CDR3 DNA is TGCAGCTCCCGTGCGGGAGGTGGAGAGACCCAGTACTTC.

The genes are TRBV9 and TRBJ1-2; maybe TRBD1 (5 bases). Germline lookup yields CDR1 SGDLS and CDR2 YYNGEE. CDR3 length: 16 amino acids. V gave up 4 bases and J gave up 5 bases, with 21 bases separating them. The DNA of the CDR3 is TGTGCCAGCAGCCAAAGCAACAGGAATCCGGGTTATGGCTACACCTTC. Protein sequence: CASSQSNRNPGYGYTF.

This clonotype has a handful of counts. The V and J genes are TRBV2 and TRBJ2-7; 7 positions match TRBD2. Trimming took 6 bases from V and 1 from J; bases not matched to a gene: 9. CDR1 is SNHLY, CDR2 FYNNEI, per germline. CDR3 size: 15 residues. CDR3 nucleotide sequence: TGTGCCAGCAGCGCGCTAGCGGCGGTATCCTACGAGCAGTACTTC. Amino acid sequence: CASSALAAVSYEQYF.

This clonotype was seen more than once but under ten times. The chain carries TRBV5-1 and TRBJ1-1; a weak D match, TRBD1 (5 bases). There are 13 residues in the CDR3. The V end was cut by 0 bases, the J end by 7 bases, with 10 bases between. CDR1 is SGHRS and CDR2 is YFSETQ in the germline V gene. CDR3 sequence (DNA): TGCGCCAGCAGCTTGGGGGGGAGTCTTGAAGCTTTCTTT. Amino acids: CASSLGGSLEAFF.

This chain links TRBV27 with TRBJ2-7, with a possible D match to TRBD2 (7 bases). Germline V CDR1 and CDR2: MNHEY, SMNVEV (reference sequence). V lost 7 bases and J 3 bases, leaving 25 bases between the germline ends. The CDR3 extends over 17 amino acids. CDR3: CASTHWGARGSDYEQYV. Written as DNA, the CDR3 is TGTGCCAGCACTCATTGGGGGGCTCGCGGGAGCGACTACGAGCAGTACGTC.

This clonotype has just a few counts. Here the CDR3 reads CASSHGGLAGGPSDTGELFF. CDR3 in DNA: TGTGCCAGCAGCCACGGAGGACTAGCGGGAGGGCCCTCGGACACCGGGGAGCTGTTTTTT. This chain uses TRBV6-2 or TRBV6-3 with TRBJ2-2; 15 bases are a match to TRBD2. The V gene's germline CDR1 is MNHEY and CDR2 SVGEGT. This CDR3 comprises 20 residues. The V segment lost 6 bases and the J segment 3 bases; nucleotides outside the gene matches: 14.

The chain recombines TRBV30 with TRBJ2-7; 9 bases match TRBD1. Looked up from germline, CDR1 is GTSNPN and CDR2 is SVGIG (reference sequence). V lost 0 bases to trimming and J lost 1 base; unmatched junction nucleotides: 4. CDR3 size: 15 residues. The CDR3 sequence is CAWSVGTGRSYEQYF. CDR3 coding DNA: TGTGCCTGGAGTGTTGGGACAGGGAGATCCTACGAGCAGTACTTC.

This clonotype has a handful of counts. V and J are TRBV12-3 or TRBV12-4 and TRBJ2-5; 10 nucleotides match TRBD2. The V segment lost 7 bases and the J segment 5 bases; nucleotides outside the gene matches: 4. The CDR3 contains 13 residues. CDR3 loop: CASTGLAEETQYF. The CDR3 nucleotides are TGTGCCAGCACCGGACTAGCGGAGGAGACCCAGTACTTC.

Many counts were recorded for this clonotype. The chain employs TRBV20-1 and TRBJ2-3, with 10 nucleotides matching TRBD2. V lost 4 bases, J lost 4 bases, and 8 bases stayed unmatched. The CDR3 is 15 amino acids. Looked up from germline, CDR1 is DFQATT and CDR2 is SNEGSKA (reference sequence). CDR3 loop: CSAIKREGRADTQYF. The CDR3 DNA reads TGCAGTGCTATTAAGCGGGAGGGCCGTGCAGATACGCAGTATTTT.

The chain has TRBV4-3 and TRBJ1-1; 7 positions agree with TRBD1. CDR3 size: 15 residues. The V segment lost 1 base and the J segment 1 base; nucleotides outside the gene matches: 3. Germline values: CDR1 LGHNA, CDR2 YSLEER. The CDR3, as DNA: TGCGCCAGCAGCCAAGGTAGACAGGGGAACACTGAAGCTTTCTTT. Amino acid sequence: CASSQGRQGNTEAFF.

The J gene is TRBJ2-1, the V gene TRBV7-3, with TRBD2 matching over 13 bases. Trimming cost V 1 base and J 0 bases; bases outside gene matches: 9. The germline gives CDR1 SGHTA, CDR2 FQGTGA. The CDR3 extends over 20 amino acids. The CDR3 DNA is TGTGCCAGCAGCTTAAGGGTGACTAGCGGGAGGAAACCCTCCTACAATGAGCAGTTCTTC. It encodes CASSLRVTSGRKPSYNEQFF.

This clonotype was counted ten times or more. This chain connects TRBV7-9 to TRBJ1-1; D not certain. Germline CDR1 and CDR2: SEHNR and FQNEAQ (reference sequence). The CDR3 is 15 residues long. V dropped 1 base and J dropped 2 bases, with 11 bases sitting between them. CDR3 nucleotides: TGTGCCAGCAGCTTAGGGGGTCGGGTAAACACTGAAGCTTTCTTT. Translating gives CASSLGGRVNTEAFF. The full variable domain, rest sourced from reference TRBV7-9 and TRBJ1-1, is DTGVSQNPRHKITKRGQNVTFRCDPISEHNRLYWYRQTLGQGPEFLTYFQNEAQLEKSRLLSDRFSAERPKGSFSTLEIQRTEQGDSAMYLCASSLGGRVNTEAFFGQGTRLTVV.

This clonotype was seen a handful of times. CDR3 region: CASSPQRGAWGEQFF. The CDR3 nucleotides are TGTGCCAGCAGTCCTCAGCGGGGGGCCTGGGGAGAGCAGTTCTTC. This chain connects TRBV6-1 to TRBJ2-1; 9 positions agree with TRBD2. The germline V gene encodes CDR1 MNHNS and CDR2 SASEGT. V was pared by 5 bases and J by 10 bases, with 12 bases of the junction left unmatched. The CDR3 length is 15 residues.